The clone carrying this TCR beta chain has just a few counts. Its antigen is as yet unknown. The record originates from a study of naive and memory T cell subsets. Study observations and caveats: In naive cells, over 95% of TCR sequences were seen only once. Clonotypes here are unpaired alpha or beta chain sequences. Findings for naive and memory subsets could not be checked against ground truth. Naive repertoires, especially CD8, held a few larger clonotypes, possibly memory cells re-expressing CD45RA.

The beta constant-region primer was an equimolar mix of two oligonucleotides covering TRBC1 and TRBC2. Four rounds of PCR amplified the ligated cDNA using nested alpha and beta constant-region primers plus SP2. One entry per CDR3 protein results from TCRdb running MiXCR on the UMI-ligation and nested PCR reads. The sample carries over 110,000 distinct CDR3 sequences, roughly a fifth recorded once. Trimming cost V 6 bases and J 0 bases, with 13 bases left between them. The germline V gene encodes CDR1 MDHEN and CDR2 SYDVKM. The CDR3 totals 15 residues. The gene calls are TRBV28 and TRBJ2-3, with a tentative D call TRBD2 (6 bases). The TCR sequence derives from a human donor in good health. The sequencing input was naive CD8+ T cells from blood. The CDR3 reads CASRQWSGSTDTQYF. The CDR3 nucleotides are TGTGCCAGCAGACAATGGAGCGGGAGCACAGATACGCAGTATTTT.